These 8 T cell receptor beta chains came from one sample sequenced in a study of shared clonotypes between healthy human individuals. TCRdb's copy holds only in-frame clones and misses some; the assay was immunoSEQ multiplex PCR. The sample lists 2 million or so clones, 85% to 95% occurring once. The specimen was naive CD4+ T cells sorted from blood. This sample's subset: CD45RA+ positively selected. The receptors were gathered from a man between 18 and 29 years old in good health.

Here the CDR3 DNA reads TGTGCCAGCAGTTTCTCGACAGGGAATAGCAATCAGCCCCAGCATTTT. Its protein product is CASSFSTGNSNQPQHF. The chain is built from TRBV6-5 and TRBJ1-5; TRBD1 agrees at 7 bases. The germline CDR1 and CDR2 sequences are MNHEY and SVGAGI. This CDR3 is 16 amino acids long. The trim removed 4 bases at V and 0 bases at J, leaving 6 bases unmatched.

In the case of this clone: The same CDR3 can be traced to other DNA sequences in this sample. The chain carries TRBV28 and TRBJ1-1, with D possibly matching TRBD1 (6 bases). The CDR3 has 13 residues. Germline CDR1 MDHEN, CDR2 SYDVKM. Trimming shortened V by 9 bases and J by 5 bases, and 16 bases separated the two germline ends. CDR3: CASRAGGNTEAFF. The CDR3 nucleotides are TGTGCCAGTCGGGCGGGGGGCAATACTGAAGCTTTCTTT. Full variable domain (outside the CDR3, taken from reference TRBV28 and TRBJ1-1): DVKVTQSSRYLVKRTGEKVFLECVQDMDHENMFWYRQDPGLGLRLIYFSYDVKMKEKGDIPEGYSVSREKKERFSLILESASTNQTSMYLCASRAGGNTEAFFGQGTRLTVV.

The V call is TRBV6-4, the J call TRBJ2-1, with D hard to call. Per germline, CDR1 MRHNA and CDR2 SNTAGT. CDR3 length: 15 residues. V lost 6 bases and J lost 0, with 12 bases in between. CDR3: CASRGSLSSYNEQFF. The CDR3 nucleotides read TGTGCCAGCAGGGGCAGCCTAAGCTCCTACAATGAGCAGTTCTTC.

This sequence joins TRBV30 and TRBJ1-6, with a weak D call TRBD1 (6 bases). The V end lost 3 bases, the J end lost 8 bases, and 23 bases lay between the germline ends. The germline V gene has CDR1 GTSNPN and CDR2 SVGIG (reference sequence). The CDR3 covers 17 residues. CDR3 amino acids: CAWSLGPRRGIHSPLHF. In DNA, the CDR3 is TGTGCCTGGAGCTTGGGACCCCGCAGGGGCATTCATTCACCCCTCCACTTT.

The chain links TRBV19 to TRBJ2-7, with D possibly being TRBD1 (6 bases). This CDR3 comprises 13 residues. Germline CDR1 reads LNHDA; CDR2 reads SQIVND (reference sequence). Between the trimmed V and J ends, which lost 7 bases and 2 bases, there was a span of 12 bases. In nucleotides, the CDR3 is TGTGCCAGTACCTCTCAGGGGACCTACGAGCAGTACTTC. The encoded protein is CASTSQGTYEQYF.

The chain is built from TRBV27 and TRBJ1-4; D is perhaps TRBD1 (5 bases). Trimming removed 1 base from V and 7 bases from J, with 13 bases in between. The CDR3 consists of 15 residues. Germline V lookup: CDR1 MNHEY, CDR2 SMNVEV (reference sequence). The CDR3 sequence: CASSLWGSGGEKLFF. CDR3 nucleotide sequence: TGTGCCAGCAGTTTATGGGGGTCGGGTGGTGAAAAACTGTTTTTT.

The rearrangement uses TRBV11-2 and TRBJ2-5; D may be TRBD1 (5 bases). Trimming removed 5 bases at V and 3 bases at J, with 16 bases between. The CDR3 has 15 residues. Germline CDR1 and CDR2: SGHAT and FQNNGV. The CDR3 DNA sequence: TGTGCCAGCAGCCGGACAATTGCCATCAAAGAGACCCAGTACTTC. Protein: CASSRTIAIKETQYF.

The CDR3 reads CASSLPAGSQETQYF. In DNA, the CDR3 is TGTGCCAGCAGCCTTCCCGCGGGCTCTCAAGAGACCCAGTACTTC. This chain joins TRBV11-2 and TRBJ2-5; possible D gene TRBD2, 5 bases. The CDR3 loop spans 15 amino acids. The V gene's germline CDR1 is SGHAT and CDR2 FQNNGV. Trimming left V 5 bases short and J 2 bases short, with 15 bases between.